This TCR beta chain came from a study of blood T cells in healthy people across ages. Researchers report isolating at least 6 million PBMCs per sample. The V gene's germline CDR1 is MNHNY and CDR2 SVGAGI (reference sequence). Trimming removed 2 bases from V and 3 bases from J; junction bases left unmatched: 8. The CDR3 extends over 16 amino acids. In this sample, this clonotype turned up many times. Its antigen is as yet unknown. Overall study results and limits: Unsorted PBMC input precluded a conclusive naive versus antigen-experienced comparison. Both naive CD4+ cell counts and diversity were greater in long-lived donors than in aged donors.

Sample-barcoded 5' priming and a J-beta primer mix drove a second PCR of about 6 to 11 cycles. Each cDNA molecule was tagged by a template-switch adaptor that had 12 random nucleotides. MiXCR was run by TCRdb on the 5' RACE reads, yielding one entry per CDR3 protein. The sample yields 550,000 to 600,000 distinct CDR3 sequences, around 48% seen once. The chain combines TRBV6-6 with TRBJ2-3, with 7 bases fitting TRBD1. Sequenced: blood. This sequence was found in a man at least 80 years old in good health. The CDR3 reads CASSYPRDSTTDTQYF. The CDR3, as DNA: TGTGCCAGCAGTTACCCCCGGGACAGCACTACAGATACGCAGTATTTT.